This TCR beta chain was identified in a study of cytomegalovirus exposure and HLA in healthy donors. PCR used 60 Vbeta primers and 13 Jbeta primers. Clones were sequenced by immunoSEQ multiplex PCR, and TCRdb holds only the in-frame ones, with some missing. The sample holds about 140,000 clones, about 78% seen once. CDR3 length equals 16 residues. The ends lost 0 bases at V and 2 bases at J; junction bases unmatched: 4. Germline values: CDR1 SGHDT, CDR2 YYEEEE. Sequencing input: PBMCs. The origin of this receptor is a male donor in good health and CMV-seronegative. The rearrangement links TRBV5-6 to TRBJ1-2; TRBD1 matches at 10 bases. The CDR3 loop is CASSLGDRGSNYGYTF. The CDR3 coding sequence is TGTGCCAGCAGCTTGGGGGACAGGGGATCAAACTATGGCTACACCTTC.